This T cell receptor (beta chain) was obtained from a study of T cells in Graves' hyperthyroidism and ophthalmopathy. Ten or more counts support this clonotype. The antigen is undetermined. The CDR3 length is 13 residues. Trimming pared 6 bases from V and 1 base from J, leaving 9 bases between. CDR1 is SGHAT, CDR2 FQNNGV, per germline. TCR beta CDR3 sequences were amplified from RNA transcripts. A set of HTBI primers served as the primers for a first-round RT-PCR of the TCR CDR3. Each CDR3 protein gets one entry after TCRdb re-called the multiplex PCR reads with MiXCR. The table records about 360,000 distinct CDR3 sequences, about 13% of them present only once. General study results and limits: Most thyroid clonotypes expanded above 0.001 appeared in blood too.

Graves' hyperthyroidism was deemed stable absent ophthalmopathy progression within 18 months. Clinical symptoms, serum thyroxine and TRAb, thyroid ultrasound and orbital computed tomography were used for the diagnoses. The chain combines TRBV11-2 with TRBJ2-5, with D unresolved. Material for sequencing was blood. The sequence derives from a woman aged 18-29 years with Graves' hyperthyroidism. This chain's CDR3 is CASRRISQETQYF. The DNA for the CDR3 is TGTGCCAGCAGGAGGATAAGCCAAGAGACCCAGTACTTC.